The clone carrying this TCR beta chain was seen only a few times. As handled by the study authors: Researchers report that nucleated cell counts were estimated from reference gene primer amplification. This table comes from immunoSEQ multiplex PCR, and its TCRdb copy is limited to in-frame clones, with some not included. That table supplies the V and J calls and clone size; D and trimming were determined from the DNA. In the table there are roughly 250,000 clones, roughly 83% of which are singletons. This specimen comes from a study of blood T cell repertoires in COVID-19. Study details: The United States, Italy and Spain supplied acute and convalescent COVID-19 samples. PBMCs, B-cell-depleted T cells, or T cells were the source of the cDNA or gDNA that made up the material.

Trimming took 4 bases from V and 2 from J; bases not matched to a gene: 6. Per germline, CDR1 MGHRA and CDR2 YSYEKL. This CDR3 comprises 16 residues. The rearrangement joins TRBV4-1 to TRBJ1-3; 9 bases line up with TRBD1. Sequencing was carried out using peripheral blood. The TCR comes from a woman older than 75 with acute or convalescent COVID-19. The CDR3 nucleotides are TGCGCCAGCAGCCGCAGACAGGGGGAAGCTGGAAACACCATATATTTT. It codes for CASSRRQGEAGNTIYF.